This TCR beta chain was obtained from a study of blood T cell repertoires in COVID-19 (dated by TCRdb to 2020 to 2022). For the study in its entirety: Samples from collaborators originated in the United States, Italy and Spain and spanned both the acute and convalescent phases of COVID-19. Subjects who had been exposed to COVID-19, were actively infected with it, or had recovered from it provided the deeply sampled blood TCRbeta repertoires that made up the dataset. The prospective study material was composed of cDNA or gDNA derived from T cells, B-cell-depleted T cells, or PBMCs. Sample metadata almost always included a de-identified subject ID, COVID-19 status, age in years and sex. Where available, HLA class I and class II types were taken from metadata supplied by the sample provider and were not determined by assay-based typing. The samples were drawn from the first 160 participants of the ongoing ImmuneRACE study and from over a thousand subjects provided by 6 global collaborators. The repertoires were made available in a free public database intended to serve as a resource for research on the immune response to SARS-CoV-2. The paper as a whole reports these results and caveats: Clinical and demographic metadata were provided uncurated, with the amount varying by source and participant.

As concerns this clone: The specificity of this receptor is unknown. The sample holds no much larger clone one base away, and base qualities are not on file.

Whole blood was collected in K2EDTA tubes by collaborating institutions according to the institutions' own protocols. For TCRbeta analysis, collaborators shipped samples in one of three forms: frozen whole blood, isolated PBMCs, or DNA extracted from either of those sample types. TCRbeta CDR3 regions were amplified from genomic DNA using the immunoSEQ Assay, a bias-controlled multiplex PCR. Regarding the original processing steps: Within the assay, amplification of reference gene primers was used to estimate how many nucleated cells each sample contained. Sequence reads were collapsed and filtered to measure the absolute abundance of every unique TCRbeta CDR3 rearrangement. For each sample, productive Simpson clonality was calculated as the square root of Simpson's diversity index over productive rearrangements. The table comes from immuneACCESS by way of TCRdb, which keeps in-frame sequences with V and J called. Part of the clones is missing from these tables; in studies checked, under half for an unresolved V gene and the rest for unknown reasons. That table furnishes V, J and clone size, whereas the DNA furnished D and trimming. In all, the sample holds 81,000 or so clones, and almost 95% of those were seen once. Of the sample, under 7.5% is held by the ten largest clones.

The TCR originated in a woman aged 55 to 70 with active COVID-19. Sequenced input: peripheral blood.

The CDR3 loop reads CASSPGTVNTEAFF. The sequenced DNA: TGTGCCAGCAGCCCAGGGACAGTGAACACTGAAGCTTTCTTT. The sequence links TRBV9 to TRBJ1-1; a stretch of 7 junction bases matches TRBD1. There are 14 amino acids in the CDR3, from cysteine to phenylalanine inclusive. The sequence is cut down to CDR3 DNA, 42 bases in frame from base 1. From a lookup of the germline V gene, CDR1 and CDR2 are SGDLS and YYNGEE. Trimming leaves V shorter by 4 bases and J shorter by 0 bases, with the junction holding 3 bases beyond the gene matches.